The present T cell receptor (beta chain) was sequenced within a study of graft-versus-host responses after intestinal transplantation. Across the study: Transplants given to recipients were multivisceral, liver-intestinal, or isolated intestinal. The study gave all recipients anti-thymocyte globulin induction, then tacrolimus and steroids for approximately three years.

To note about this clone: The antigen is not known.

Repertoires were generated with immunoSEQ multiplex PCR, while TCRdb's copy carries only in-frame clones and drops some. This sample has roughly 96,000 clones; around nine tenths occur once, and the top ten carry around 0.53%. Germline V lookup: CDR1 WSHSY, CDR2 SAAADI. The V end lost 1 base, the J end lost 8 bases, and 11 bases lay between the germline ends. The CDR3 has 13 amino acids. This rearrangement joins TRBV10-2 to TRBJ1-2; D may be TRBD1 (5 bases). The TCR was taken from a human donor who received an intestinal transplant. This specimen was unstimulated CD8+ T cells sorted from spleen or lymph node cells, taken before intestinal transplant. Here the CDR3 DNA reads TGCGCCAGCAGTGAGTTAGGGAAGGGGGGCTACACCTTC. Its translation: CASSELGKGGYTF.